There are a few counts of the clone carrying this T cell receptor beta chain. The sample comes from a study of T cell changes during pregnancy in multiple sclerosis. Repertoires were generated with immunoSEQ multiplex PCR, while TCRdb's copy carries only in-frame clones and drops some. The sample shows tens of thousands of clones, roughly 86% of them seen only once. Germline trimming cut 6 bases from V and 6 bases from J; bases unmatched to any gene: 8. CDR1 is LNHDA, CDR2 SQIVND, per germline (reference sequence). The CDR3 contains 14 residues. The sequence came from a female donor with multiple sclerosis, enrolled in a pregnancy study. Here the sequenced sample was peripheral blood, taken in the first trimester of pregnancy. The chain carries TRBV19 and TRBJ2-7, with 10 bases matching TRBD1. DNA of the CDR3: TGTGCCAGTAGCTCCCGGGACAGGGGACCCGAGCAGTACTTC. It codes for CASSSRDRGPEQYF.